Below, 17 T cell receptor beta chains from the same sample are listed, as sequenced in a study of blood T cell repertoires in COVID-19. The protocol was immunoSEQ multiplex PCR, while the TCRdb copy is restricted to in-frame clones and leaves out a portion. The profile shows some 260,000 clones, around 90% of them singletons. The sequenced sample consisted of PBMCs or T cells enriched from blood (not recorded which). The receptor set was obtained from a woman under 30 who had recovered from COVID-19.

The gene calls are TRBV6-4 and TRBJ2-6; 7 bases line up with TRBD2. The trim removed 2 bases at V and 2 bases at J, leaving 0 bases unmatched. Germline CDR1 MRHNA, CDR2 SNTAGT. The CDR3 runs to 15 residues. CDR3 in amino acids: CASSDRGAGANVLTF. The CDR3 nucleotides are TGTGCCAGCAGTGACCGGGGGGCTGGGGCCAACGTCCTGACTTTC.

The V call is TRBV29-1, the J call TRBJ1-2, with D uncertain. V was trimmed by 0 bases and J by 5 bases, leaving 16 bases between them. Germline values: CDR1 SQVTM, CDR2 ANQGSEA. The CDR3 sequence is 15 residues long. As DNA, the CDR3 is TGCAGCGTTGAAGAAGTTATTGGGCCGTGGTATGGCTACACCTTC. Translating gives CSVEEVIGPWYGYTF.

V and J are TRBV1 and TRBJ2-1; the DNA was not compared with TRBD2, the D call given in the table. TRBV1 is shown as a pseudogene. CDR3 length: 17 amino acids. Here the CDR3 DNA reads TGCACCAGTAATCAGGGAGGTCTCAGGGCTTCCTACAATGAGCAGTTCTTC. Translation gives CTSNQGGLRASYNEQFF.

The rearrangement uses TRBV28 and TRBJ1-2; TRBD1 matches 7 bases. The CDR3 sequence is 13 residues long. The germline CDR1 and CDR2 sequences are MDHEN and SYDVKM. V trimming: 4 bases; J trimming: 1 base; junction bases outside the gene matches: 0. The DNA for the CDR3 is TGTGCCAGCAGTTACAGGGGTAACTATGGCTACACCTTC. It specifies CASSYRGNYGYTF.

The chain is built from TRBV28 and TRBJ1-5; 7 nucleotides match TRBD1. This CDR3 spans 17 amino acids. The germline V gene has CDR1 MDHEN and CDR2 SYDVKM. Losses at the gene ends were 5 bases for V and 3 bases for J; bases not matched to a gene: 13. In DNA, the CDR3 is TGTGCCAGCAGTCCTTTGGGGGTTGAGGGGGCCAATCAGCCCCAGCATTTT. Translating it yields CASSPLGVEGANQPQHF.

The chain carries TRBV2 and TRBJ2-5, with 7 bases aligning to TRBD2. CDR3 size: 13 residues. V gave up 6 bases and J gave up 5 bases; unmatched junction bases: 6. Germline V gene sequence: CDR1 SNHLY, CDR2 FYNNEI. The chain's CDR3 is CASRGLGVETQYF. CDR3 sequence (DNA): TGTGCCAGCAGAGGACTAGGAGTGGAGACCCAGTACTTC. Filled out from reference TRBV2 and TRBJ2-5, the complete variable domain reads EPEVTQTPSHQVTQMGQEVILRCVPISNHLYFYWYRQILGQKVEFLVSFYNNEISEKSEIFDDQFSVERPDGSNFTLKIRSTKLEDSAMYFCASRGLGVETQYFGPGTRLLVL.

This chain uses TRBV18 with TRBJ1-1; no clear D. This CDR3 contains 12 residues. CDR1 KGHSH and CDR2 LQKENI come from the germline V gene. Trimming left V 8 bases short and J 3 bases short, with 10 bases between. Here the CDR3 reads CASTEEDTEAFF. The CDR3 nucleotides read TGTGCCAGCACGGAGGAGGACACTGAAGCTTTCTTT.

V is TRBV7-9 and J is TRBJ2-2; unclear D gene. The V end lost 0 bases, the J end lost 3 bases, and 17 bases lay between the germline ends. Germline V lookup: CDR1 SEHNR, CDR2 FQNEAQ (reference sequence). CDR3 length: 18 amino acids. The CDR3 sequence is CASSLATYLRGHTGELFF. The CDR3 region has the DNA TGTGCCAGCAGCTTAGCTACCTACCTAAGAGGTCACACCGGGGAGCTGTTTTTT. Supplemented by reference TRBV7-9 and TRBJ2-2, the full variable domain reads DTGVSQNPRHKITKRGQNVTFRCDPISEHNRLYWYRQTLGQGPEFLTYFQNEAQLEKSRLLSDRFSAERPKGSFSTLEIQRTEQGDSAMYLCASSLATYLRGHTGELFFGEGSRLTVL.

The J gene is TRBJ1-1, the V gene TRBV3-1 (or the pseudogene TRBV3-2), with 9 bases that match TRBD1. Germline V CDR1 and CDR2: LGHDT, YNNKEL (reference sequence). This CDR3 is 16 amino acids long. V lost 4 bases and J lost 3; bases outside the gene matches: 9. The CDR3 DNA reads TGTGCCAGCAGCCCCAACAGGGGGCGGTTTGACACTGAAGCTTTCTTT. Translation gives CASSPNRGRFDTEAFF.

The gene calls are TRBV6-5 and TRBJ2-1, with TRBD2 matching over 9 bases. The V and J ends lost 6 bases and 11 bases, in that order; junction bases with no gene match: 5. Germline-derived CDR1 and CDR2 are MNHEY and SVGAGI. The CDR3 loop spans 12 amino acids. The CDR3 here is CASRVSGGQQFF. CDR3 DNA sequence: TGTGCCAGCAGGGTTAGCGGGGGCCAGCAGTTCTTC.

In DNA form, the CDR3 reads TGTGCCAGCAGCTTAATGGGGGCTCCCACTGAAGCTTTCTTT. This gives the protein CASSLMGAPTEAFF. The V call is TRBV7-3, the J call TRBJ1-1; D may be TRBD1 (6 bases). CDR3 length: 14 residues. Germline CDR1 is SGHTA and CDR2 is FQGTGA. V gave up 1 base and J gave up 4 bases, with 10 bases separating them.

The chain links TRBV5-1 to TRBJ2-3, with TRBD2 matching 10 bases. CDR3 length equals 16 residues. CDR1 is SGHRS, CDR2 YFSETQ, per germline. V was clipped by 0 bases and J by 4 bases; unmatched bases: 5. CDR3 bases: TGCGCCAGCAGCTTGGGAGCGGGAGGGCCCTCAGATACGCAGTATTTT. This translates into CASSLGAGGPSDTQYF.

CDR3 region: CASSEQFGSRDTEAFF. The CDR3 DNA reads as TGTGCCAGCAGTGAACAATTTGGGAGTAGGGACACTGAAGCTTTCTTT. J is TRBJ1-1 and V is TRBV6-1, with D unresolved. Germline CDR1 MNHNS, CDR2 SASEGT. Trimming removed 2 bases from V and 3 bases from J, with 16 bases in between. The CDR3 totals 16 residues.

J is TRBJ1-4 and V is TRBV19; TRBD1 is a possible D gene (5 bases). Germline V gives CDR1 LNHDA, CDR2 SQIVND (reference sequence). The CDR3 is 12 residues long. Trimming cost V 5 bases and J 7 bases, with 8 bases left between them. The CDR3 nucleotides are TGTGCCAGTAGTCCGACAGTTGAAAAACTGTTTTTT. Protein: CASSPTVEKLFF.

The genes are TRBV2 and TRBJ1-6; maybe TRBD1 (6 bases). The CDR3 has 15 amino acids. Trimming took off 2 bases at V and 8 bases at J, with 13 bases between the two ends. CDR1 SNHLY and CDR2 FYNNEI come from the germline V gene. DNA of the CDR3: TGTGCCAGCAGTGAAATGGGGGCAATGGATTCACCCCTCCACTTT. It codes for CASSEMGAMDSPLHF. The whole variable domain, remainder taken from reference TRBV2 and TRBJ1-6, is EPEVTQTPSHQVTQMGQEVILRCVPISNHLYFYWYRQILGQKVEFLVSFYNNEISEKSEIFDDQFSVERPDGSNFTLKIRSTKLEDSAMYFCASSEMGAMDSPLHFGNGTRLTVT.

The table lists this clone with a few counts. Here the CDR3 reads CASRPDRASGYTF. In DNA form, the CDR3 reads TGTGCCAGCAGACCGGACAGGGCAAGTGGCTACACCTTC. The chain uses TRBV6-5 and TRBJ1-2, with TRBD1 identical over 8 bases. The CDR3 sequence is 13 residues long. The germline CDR1 and CDR2 sequences are MNHEY and SVGAGI. Trimming at V came to 6 bases and at J to 7 bases, leaving 7 bases not matched to a gene.

The V gene is TRBV10-3, the J gene TRBJ1-1, with D possibly TRBD1 on 5 matching bases. Germline CDR1 reads ENHRY; CDR2 reads SYGVKD. V gave up 10 bases and J gave up 5 bases, with 14 bases separating them. This CDR3 has 12 residues. The CDR3 reads CATRHRGTEAFF. The CDR3 bases are TGTGCCACCCGACATCGGGGGACTGAAGCTTTCTTT.